This passage covers 18 T cell receptor beta chains from one sample sequenced in a study of blood T cell repertoires in COVID-19. Profiled with immunoSEQ multiplex PCR; TCRdb holds only in-frame clones, not every one. The table lists about 24,000 clones, approximately 88% of them singletons, with 25% to 30% in the top ten. What was sequenced was peripheral blood. The receptor source for this set is a man between 70 and 80 years old with COVID-19, enrolled during active disease.

The chain couples TRBV18 to TRBJ2-5; D is possibly TRBD2 (5 bases). The V and J ends lost 0 bases and 6 bases respectively, with 11 bases between them. CDR3 size: 14 residues. Germline lookup yields CDR1 KGHSH and CDR2 LQKENI. Here the CDR3 reads CASSPPTVGKTQYF. The CDR3 bases are TGTGCCAGCTCACCACCGACGGTCGGGAAGACCCAGTACTTC.

The V call is TRBV19, the J call TRBJ1-1, with TRBD1 as a possible D gene (5 bases). The germline CDR1 and CDR2 sequences are LNHDA and SQIVND (reference sequence). The CDR3 contains 12 residues. V lost 0 bases and J lost 11, with 10 bases in between. CDR3 in amino acids: CASSIEAGDAFF. The CDR3 bases are TGTGCCAGTAGTATAGAGGCGGGGGATGCTTTCTTT.

This clone was detected only once. The V and J genes are TRBV7-8 and TRBJ2-7, with D maybe TRBD1 (5 bases). Germline V gene lookup returns CDR1 SGHVS and CDR2 FQNEAQ. CDR3 length: 14 amino acids. Trimming cost V 3 bases and J 2 bases, with 11 bases left between them. The CDR3 DNA reads TGTGCCAGCAGCTTGACAGTGAGGACCTACGAGCAGTACTTC. It translates to CASSLTVRTYEQYF.

In nucleotides, the CDR3 is TGTGCCAGCAGCTTATACCCGGGAAGCTTGGGCTACACCTTC. The encoded protein is CASSLYPGSLGYTF. The chain combines TRBV11-2 with TRBJ1-2; D is uncertain. CDR3 length equals 14 residues. V shed 2 bases and J shed 8 bases, with 15 bases lying between them. CDR1 and CDR2 from the germline V gene are SGHAT and FQNNGV.

CDR3 in amino acids: CASSVGGGPVYNEQFF. The CDR3 region has the DNA TGTGCCAGCAGCGTAGGGGGAGGACCGGTCTACAATGAGCAGTTCTTC. This rearrangement joins TRBV9 to TRBJ2-1, with D possibly being TRBD2 (6 bases). Germline CDR1 and CDR2: SGDLS and YYNGEE. The CDR3 is 16 residues long. The V end lost 0 bases, the J end lost 3 bases, and 13 bases lay between the germline ends.

This chain links TRBV3-1 (or the pseudogene TRBV3-2) with TRBJ2-3; 7 nucleotides match TRBD2. Trimming took 5 bases from V and 4 from J; bases not matched to a gene: 9. There are 15 residues in the CDR3. CDR1 and CDR2 from the germline V gene are LGHDT and YNNKEL (reference sequence). The CDR3, as DNA: TGTGCCAGCAGCAACAGTGTCCGGGGGGCAGATACGCAGTATTTT. Its translation is CASSNSVRGADTQYF.

This chain joins TRBV10-3 and TRBJ1-1; no clear D. The CDR3 consists of 14 residues. V lost 6 bases to trimming and J lost 0 bases, with 11 bases between them. CDR1 is ENHRY, CDR2 SYGVKD, per germline. The CDR3 loop is CAIRGSGMNTEAFF. In nucleotides, the CDR3 is TGTGCCATCAGAGGGAGCGGCATGAACACTGAAGCTTTCTTT.

The chain is built from TRBV6-6 and TRBJ2-2; TRBD1 matches at 9 bases. V shed 5 bases and J 7 bases; nucleotides not matched to a gene: 5. Germline CDR1 and CDR2: MNHNY and SVGAGI (reference sequence). The CDR3 extends over 14 amino acids. CDR3 in amino acids: CASSNRGPDGELFF. The CDR3 coding sequence is TGTGCCAGCAGTAACAGGGGGCCGGACGGGGAGCTGTTTTTT.

This clone has a single count. This sequence joins TRBV7-9 and TRBJ1-1; tentatively, D is TRBD1 (6 bases). V was trimmed by 5 bases and J by 5 bases, leaving 21 bases between them. Germline CDR1 reads SEHNR; CDR2 reads FQNEAQ (reference sequence). The CDR3 consists of 16 residues. In nucleotides, the CDR3 is TGTGCCAGCAGCCCGCCCCGAACAGGGAGAGGGACTGAAGCTTTCTTT. It translates to CASSPPRTGRGTEAFF.

The chain has TRBV19 and TRBJ2-2; TRBD2 aligns across 8 bases. Germline values: CDR1 LNHDA, CDR2 SQIVND (reference sequence). The ends lost 5 bases at V and 2 bases at J; junction bases unmatched: 10. CDR3 length: 17 amino acids. CDR3: CASSSRRTSRNTGELFF. CDR3 coding DNA: TGTGCCAGTAGTTCCCGTCGGACTAGCCGTAACACCGGGGAGCTGTTTTTT. Full variable domain (missing parts from reference TRBV19 and TRBJ2-2): DGGITQSPKYLFRKEGQNVTLSCEQNLNHDAMYWYRQDPGQGLRLIYYSQIVNDFQKGDIAEGYSVSREKKESFPLTVTSAQKNPTAFYLCASSSRRTSRNTGELFFGEGSRLTVL.

This chain uses TRBV2 with TRBJ2-7; 10 nucleotides line up with TRBD2. The germline gives CDR1 SNHLY, CDR2 FYNNEI. CDR3 length equals 13 residues. J gave up 0 bases and V 8 bases, and 1 base lay outside the gene matches. DNA for the CDR3: TGTGCCAGCGGACTAGCGGACTCCTACGAGCAGTACTTC. Amino acid sequence: CASGLADSYEQYF.

The chain recombines TRBV29-1 with TRBJ2-1, with TRBD2 as a possible D gene (6 bases). This CDR3 spans 11 amino acids. The V end was cut by 7 bases, the J end by 12 bases, with 16 bases between. Germline loops: CDR1 SQVTM, CDR2 ANQGSEA. In DNA form, the CDR3 reads TGCAGCGGCGGGGATTTAGGCGCGCAGTTCTTC. Protein product: CSGGDLGAQFF.

The V gene is TRBV15, the J gene TRBJ2-7; perhaps TRBD2 as D (6 bases). Between the trimmed V and J ends, which lost 0 bases and 0 bases, there was a span of 12 bases. From germline, CDR1 is LNHNV and CDR2 YYDKDF (reference sequence). The CDR3 contains 16 residues. Here the CDR3 reads CATSRDLAALSYEQYF. In DNA, the CDR3 is TGTGCCACCAGCAGAGATTTAGCGGCCCTCTCCTACGAGCAGTACTTC.

This clone has a single count. The chain carries TRBV18 and TRBJ1-6, with D uncertain. V was cut by 5 bases and J by 7 bases, with 12 bases left in between. Germline CDR1 and CDR2: KGHSH and LQKENI. This CDR3 region has 14 residues. CDR3: CASSEEVVNSPLHF. As DNA, the CDR3 is TGTGCCAGCTCAGAGGAGGTAGTGAATTCACCCCTCCACTTT. Full variable domain (missing parts from reference TRBV18 and TRBJ1-6): NAGVMQNPRHLVRRRGQEARLRCSPMKGHSHVYWYRQLPEEGLKFMVYLQKENIIDESGMPKERFSAEFPKEGPSILRIQQVVRGDSAAYFCASSEEVVNSPLHFGNGTRLTVT.

This sequence joins TRBV5-1 and TRBJ2-7; D uncertain. The CDR3 sequence is 13 residues long. CDR1 is SGHRS, CDR2 YFSETQ, per germline. V lost 0 bases to trimming and J lost 2 bases, with 6 bases between them. The CDR3 DNA reads as TGCGCCAGCAGCTTGGAACTAACCTACGAGCAGTACTTC. Translating gives CASSLELTYEQYF.

This clone was seen once. The CDR3 sequence is CASSKGQQNTEAFF. CDR3 DNA sequence: TGTGCCAGCTCAAAAGGACAGCAGAACACTGAAGCTTTCTTT. The genes are TRBV18 and TRBJ1-1; D possibly corresponds to TRBD1 (6 bases). V lost 5 bases and J lost 1, with 11 bases in between. The CDR3 extends over 14 amino acids. Germline CDR1 and CDR2: KGHSH and LQKENI.

The gene calls are TRBV12-3 or TRBV12-4 and TRBJ2-5; D call uncertain. Trimming took 2 bases from V and 5 from J, leaving 3 bases between them. This CDR3 comprises 11 residues. The CDR3 DNA sequence: TGTGCCAGCAGTTTAAGCGAGACCCAGTACTTC. Its protein is CASSLSETQYF.

The V call is TRBV6-5, the J call TRBJ2-1, with TRBD2 matching 9 bases. There are 15 residues in the CDR3. With 5 bases clipped from V and 10 bases from J, the junction kept 12 bases outside the gene matches. Germline V lookup: CDR1 MNHEY, CDR2 SVGAGI. CDR3 protein: CASSPLAGAVSEQFF. The CDR3 region has the DNA TGTGCCAGCAGTCCCTTAGCGGGAGCGGTGTCCGAGCAGTTCTTC.